This T cell receptor (beta chain) was found in a study of response to subunit inactivated influenza vaccine. This clonotype has at least ten counts. Its antigen remains unknown. MiXCR, applied by TCRdb to the RT-PCR reads, yields one record per CDR3 protein. Seen here are around 530,000 distinct CDR3 sequences, 12% observed once, and the top ten hold 10%. Study-wide findings and caveats: Authors suggested each seasonal flu vaccination may recruit only limited numbers of new T cells.

V was pared by 2 bases and J by 9 bases, with 8 bases between. Germline V gene sequence: CDR1 DFQATT, CDR2 SNEGSKA (reference sequence). CDR3 size: 11 residues. The sample was PBMCs from blood, taken on the day of vaccination. The receptor's source is a man in his fifties who received an inactivated influenza vaccine. The chain carries TRBV20-1 and TRBJ2-1, with unresolved D. The CDR3 protein is CSARRQVEQFF. CDR3 nucleotide sequence: TGCAGTGCTAGACGCCAGGTTGAGCAGTTCTTC.